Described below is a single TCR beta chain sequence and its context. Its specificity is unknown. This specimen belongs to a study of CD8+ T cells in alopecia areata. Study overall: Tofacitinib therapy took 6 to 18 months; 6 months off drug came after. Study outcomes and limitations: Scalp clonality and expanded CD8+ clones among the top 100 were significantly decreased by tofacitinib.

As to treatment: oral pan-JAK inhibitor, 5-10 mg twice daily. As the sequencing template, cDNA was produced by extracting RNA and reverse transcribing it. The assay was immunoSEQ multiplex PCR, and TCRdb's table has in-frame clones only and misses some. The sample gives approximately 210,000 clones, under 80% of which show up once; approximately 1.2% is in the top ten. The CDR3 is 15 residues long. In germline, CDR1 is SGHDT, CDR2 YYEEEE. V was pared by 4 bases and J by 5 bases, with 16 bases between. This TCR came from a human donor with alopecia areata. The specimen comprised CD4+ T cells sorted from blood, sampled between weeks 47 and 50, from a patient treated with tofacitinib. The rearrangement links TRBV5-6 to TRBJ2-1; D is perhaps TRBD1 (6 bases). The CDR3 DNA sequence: TGTGCCAGCAGCCCTACAGGGTGGTCGAACAATGAGCAGTTCTTC. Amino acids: CASSPTGWSNNEQFF. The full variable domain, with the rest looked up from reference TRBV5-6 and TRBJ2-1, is DAGVTQSPTHLIKTRGQQVTLRCSPKSGHDTVSWYQQALGQGPQFIFQYYEEEERQRGNFPDRFSGHQFPNYSSELNVNALLLGDSALYLCASSPTGWSNNEQFFGPGTRLTVL.